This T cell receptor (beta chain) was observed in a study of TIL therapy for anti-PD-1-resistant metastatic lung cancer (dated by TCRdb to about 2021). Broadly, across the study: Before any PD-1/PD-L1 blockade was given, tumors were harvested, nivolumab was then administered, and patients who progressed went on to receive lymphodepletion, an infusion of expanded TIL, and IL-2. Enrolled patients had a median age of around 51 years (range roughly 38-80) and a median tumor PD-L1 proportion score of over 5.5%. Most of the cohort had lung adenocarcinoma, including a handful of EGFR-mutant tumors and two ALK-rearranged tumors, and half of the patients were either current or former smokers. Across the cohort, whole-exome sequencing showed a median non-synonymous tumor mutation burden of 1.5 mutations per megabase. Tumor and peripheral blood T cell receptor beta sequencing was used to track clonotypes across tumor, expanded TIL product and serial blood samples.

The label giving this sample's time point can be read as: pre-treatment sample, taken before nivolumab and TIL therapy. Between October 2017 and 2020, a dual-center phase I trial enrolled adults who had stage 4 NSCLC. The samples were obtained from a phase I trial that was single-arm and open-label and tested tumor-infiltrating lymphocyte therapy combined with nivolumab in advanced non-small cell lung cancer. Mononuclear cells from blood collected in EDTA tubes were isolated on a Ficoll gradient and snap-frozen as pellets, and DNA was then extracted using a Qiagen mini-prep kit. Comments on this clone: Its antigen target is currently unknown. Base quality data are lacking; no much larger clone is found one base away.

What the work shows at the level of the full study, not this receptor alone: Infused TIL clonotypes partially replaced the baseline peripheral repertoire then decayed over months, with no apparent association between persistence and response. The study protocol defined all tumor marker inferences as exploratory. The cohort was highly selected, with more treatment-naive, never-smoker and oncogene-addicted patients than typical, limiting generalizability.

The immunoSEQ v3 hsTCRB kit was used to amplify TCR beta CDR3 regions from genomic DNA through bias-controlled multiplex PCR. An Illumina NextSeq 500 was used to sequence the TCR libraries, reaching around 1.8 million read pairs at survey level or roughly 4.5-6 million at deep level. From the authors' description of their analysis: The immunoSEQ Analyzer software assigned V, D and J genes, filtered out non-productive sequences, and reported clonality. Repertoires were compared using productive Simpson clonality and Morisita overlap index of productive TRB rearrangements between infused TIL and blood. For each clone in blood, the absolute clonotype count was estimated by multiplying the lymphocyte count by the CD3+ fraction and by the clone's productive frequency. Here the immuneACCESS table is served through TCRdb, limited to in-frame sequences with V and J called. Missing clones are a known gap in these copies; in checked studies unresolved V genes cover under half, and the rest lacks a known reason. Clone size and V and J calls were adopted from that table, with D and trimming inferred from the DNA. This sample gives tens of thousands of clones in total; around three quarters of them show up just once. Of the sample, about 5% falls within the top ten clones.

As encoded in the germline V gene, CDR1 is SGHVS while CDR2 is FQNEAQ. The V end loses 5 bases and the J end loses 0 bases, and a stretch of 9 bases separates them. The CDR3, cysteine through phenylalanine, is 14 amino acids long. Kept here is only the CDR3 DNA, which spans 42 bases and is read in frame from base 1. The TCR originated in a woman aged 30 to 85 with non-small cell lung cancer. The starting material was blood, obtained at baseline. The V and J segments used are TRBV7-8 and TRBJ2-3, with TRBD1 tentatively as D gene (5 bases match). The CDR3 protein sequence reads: CASSLQASTDTQYF. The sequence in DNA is TGTGCCAGCAGCCTACAGGCAAGCACAGATACGCAGTATTTT.